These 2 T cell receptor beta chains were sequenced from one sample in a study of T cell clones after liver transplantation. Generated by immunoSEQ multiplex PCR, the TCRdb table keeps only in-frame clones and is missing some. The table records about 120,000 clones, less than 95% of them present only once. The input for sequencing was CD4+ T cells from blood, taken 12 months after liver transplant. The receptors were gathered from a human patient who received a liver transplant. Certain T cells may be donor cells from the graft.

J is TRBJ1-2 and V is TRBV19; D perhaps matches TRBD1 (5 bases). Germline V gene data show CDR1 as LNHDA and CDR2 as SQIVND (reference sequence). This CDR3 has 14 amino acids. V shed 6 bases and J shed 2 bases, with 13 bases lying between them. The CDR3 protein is CASSNRLLNYGYTF. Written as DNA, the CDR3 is TGTGCCAGTAGCAACAGGCTGCTAAACTATGGCTACACCTTC.

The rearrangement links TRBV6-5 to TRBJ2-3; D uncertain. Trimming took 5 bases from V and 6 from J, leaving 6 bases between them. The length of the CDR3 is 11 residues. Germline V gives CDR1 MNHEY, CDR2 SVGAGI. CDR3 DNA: TGTGCCAGCAGTAACGGGGATACGCAGTATTTT. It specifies CASSNGDTQYF.